This T cell receptor beta chain was recovered during a study of cytomegalovirus exposure and HLA in healthy donors. General study results and limits: Associated with cytomegalovirus, according to the listing, were fewer than 200 TCR beta chains.

The CDR3 totals 13 residues. Trimming removed 3 bases from V and 8 bases from J, with 16 bases in between. Germline values: CDR1 GTSNPN, CDR2 SVGIG (reference sequence). With regard to this clone: Its antigen is unknown.

Some clones are missing from TCRdb's copy, which holds only in-frame ones; the method was immunoSEQ multiplex PCR. The sample lists about 160,000 clones; more than 70% were seen once. Sequencing was done on a sample of PBMCs. V gene TRBV30 combines with J gene TRBJ1-2; no clear D. The clonotype comes from a man aged 18 to 29 in good health and CMV-seronegative. The CDR3 protein is CAWRAGGYYGYTF. CDR3 sequence (DNA): TGTGCCTGGAGGGCTGGAGGGTATTACGGCTACACCTTC.